This T cell receptor beta chain was recovered during a study of blood T cells in healthy people across ages. General study results and limits: Donor CMV status, an unknown factor, possibly confounded changes in expanded clonotypes.

This CDR3 has 15 amino acids. Losses at the gene ends were 6 bases for V and 7 bases for J; bases not matched to a gene: 14. CDR1 and CDR2 from the germline V gene are MNHEY and SVGEGT. Comments on this clonotype: The target antigen is unknown.

Primers used in a second PCR of roughly 6 to 12 cycles were a sample-barcoded 5' primer and a J-beta primer mix. TCRdb re-called the 5' RACE reads through MiXCR, storing one row per CDR3 protein. The table lists about 580,000 distinct CDR3 sequences, around 50% of them singletons. This receptor was obtained from a man older than 75 in good health. The V and J genes are TRBV6-2 or TRBV6-3 and TRBJ2-5; TRBD1 aligns across 7 bases. Material: blood. Here the CDR3 reads CASSQTGSGVGTQYF. The CDR3 DNA follows: TGTGCCAGCAGCCAGACAGGGTCTGGTGTTGGGACCCAGTACTTC.